The 25 T cell receptor beta chains in this list originate from one sample, sequenced in a study of CD8 T cells in ankylosing spondylitis. Study results and caveats: Typical of ankylosing spondylitis blood, it appeared, was a TCR beta motif of fewer than 10 highly homologous variants.

Their recognized antigens are unknown. One entry per CDR3 protein results from TCRdb running MiXCR on the 5' RACE reads. The table records fewer than 500,000 distinct CDR3 sequences, about 25% of them present only once. The sample comprised blood, either unsorted or a sorted T cell fraction (not recorded which). The receptors originated from a male donor with ankylosing spondylitis.

The gene calls are TRBV20-1 and TRBJ1-2, with D unclear. Per the germline V gene, CDR1 is DFQATT and CDR2 is SNEGSKA (reference sequence). This CDR3 is built from 13 residues. V was trimmed by 3 bases and J by 7 bases, leaving 15 bases between them. CDR3 nucleotides: TGCAGTGCTAGCCCCCCCGGGGTCGGTGGCTACACCTTC. Translating gives CSASPPGVGGYTF.

The rearrangement links TRBV5-1 to TRBJ2-1, with 7 nucleotides matching TRBD1. Trimming cost V 7 bases and J 6 bases; bases outside gene matches: 4. Germline V gene data show CDR1 as SGHRS and CDR2 as YFSETQ. The CDR3 is 12 amino acids. The CDR3 reads CASGTVVNEQFF. The CDR3 DNA reads as TGCGCCAGCGGGACAGTAGTCAATGAGCAGTTCTTC. Based on the CDR3 plus reference TRBV5-1 and TRBJ2-1, the full variable domain is KAGVTQTPRYLIKTRGQQVTLSCSPISGHRSVSWYQQTPGQGLQFLFEYFSETQRNKGNFPGRFSGRQFSNSRSEMNVSTLELGDSALYLCASGTVVNEQFFGPGTRLTVL.

A few counts support this clonotype. The chain links TRBV24-1 to TRBJ2-3, with D possibly matching TRBD2 (5 bases). The germline V gene encodes CDR1 KGHDR and CDR2 SFDVKD. V dropped 7 bases and J dropped 2 bases, with 9 bases sitting between them. This CDR3 contains 13 residues. The CDR3, as DNA: TGTGCCACCAGCGGAGGAGCCACAGATACGCAGTATTTT. Protein sequence: CATSGGATDTQYF.

This clonotype occurred a few times. This rearrangement joins TRBV7-9 to TRBJ1-6, with 7 bases that match TRBD1. V shed 7 bases and J 8 bases; nucleotides not matched to a gene: 11. Per germline, CDR1 SEHNR and CDR2 FQNEAQ (reference sequence). The CDR3 covers 15 residues. The CDR3 DNA sequence: TGTGCCAGCACCGCCATAGCACAGGGGCATTCACCCCTCCACTTT. Its translation: CASTAIAQGHSPLHF.

The table lists this clonotype with a few counts. The rearrangement uses TRBV6-6 and TRBJ2-1, with TRBD2 matching over 12 bases. This CDR3 is built from 13 residues. CDR1 and CDR2 from the germline V gene are MNHNY and SVGAGI (reference sequence). After removal of 10 bases from V and 8 bases from J, the junction contained 6 bases not matched to a gene. The CDR3 protein is CAIRTSGKDEQFF. The CDR3 region has the DNA TGTGCCATCCGGACTAGCGGGAAGGATGAGCAGTTCTTC.

The chain links TRBV24-1 to TRBJ1-1, with 10 bases lining up with TRBD1. With 7 bases clipped from V and 10 bases from J, the junction kept 11 bases outside the gene matches. The CDR3 has 14 residues. Germline V CDR1 and CDR2: KGHDR, SFDVKD. This chain's CDR3 is CATSRQGAFSGAFF. The CDR3 nucleotides are TGTGCCACCAGCCGACAGGGGGCCTTTAGTGGAGCTTTCTTT.

This rearrangement joins TRBV12-3 or TRBV12-4 to TRBJ2-3; TRBD1 might be the D (5 bases). Deletions cut 6 bases from V and 0 bases from J, with 10 bases between. The CDR3 extends over 14 amino acids. CDR3 bases: TGTGCCAGCAGCCATGACAGCAGCACAGATACGCAGTATTTT. Translating gives CASSHDSSTDTQYF.

The V and J genes are TRBV10-3 and TRBJ2-1; D is unresolved. The CDR3 spans 14 residues. Germline CDR1 and CDR2: ENHRY and SYGVKD. The V gene lost 3 bases and the J gene lost 6 bases, with 12 bases spanning the gap. Written as DNA, the CDR3 is TGTGCCATCAGTGATCACGGTAGCTTCAATGAGCAGTTCTTC. It yields the protein CAISDHGSFNEQFF.

The V and J genes are TRBV4-2 and TRBJ2-1; TRBD1 might be the D (5 bases). The CDR3 is 15 amino acids. Germline CDR1 reads LGHNA; CDR2 reads YNFKEQ. Trimming stripped 0 bases from V and 7 bases from J, with 13 bases between. DNA of the CDR3: TGTGCCAGCAGCCAAGATTTGGCCAGGGCGAATGAGCAGTTCTTC. As protein: CASSQDLARANEQFF.

The chain is built from TRBV24-1 and TRBJ2-1, with a weak D call TRBD2 (5 bases). This CDR3 has 15 residues. The V end lost 4 bases, the J end lost 3 bases, and 12 bases lay between the germline ends. CDR1 is KGHDR and CDR2 is SFDVKD in the germline V gene. The CDR3 spells CATSDVVEGYNEQFF. In nucleotides, the CDR3 is TGTGCCACCAGTGACGTGGTCGAGGGCTACAATGAGCAGTTCTTC.

In its sample, this clonotype was seen a few times. V gene TRBV5-1 combines with J gene TRBJ1-2; no definite D call. The CDR3 runs 14 residues. The V gene's germline CDR1 is SGHRS and CDR2 YFSETQ. Deletions cut 0 bases from V and 4 bases from J, with 10 bases between. The CDR3: CASSLAGAGYGYTF. CDR3 sequence (DNA): TGCGCCAGCAGCTTGGCTGGCGCGGGCTATGGCTACACCTTC.

The rearrangement links TRBV20-1 to TRBJ2-1, with D possibly TRBD2 on 6 matching bases. The length of the CDR3 is 18 residues. Germline-derived CDR1 and CDR2 are DFQATT and SNEGSKA (reference sequence). The V gene lost 3 bases and the J gene lost 6 bases, with 27 bases spanning the gap. CDR3 region: CSARPFGRGLWQGNEQFF. CDR3 in DNA: TGCAGTGCTAGGCCCTTCGGGCGGGGACTCTGGCAGGGCAATGAGCAGTTCTTC.

Sample share makes this clonotype medium-sized (0.01 to 0.1%). The chain joins TRBV18 to TRBJ1-4; TRBD1 is a possible D gene (5 bases). The CDR3 is made up of 15 amino acids. V was cut by 3 bases and J by 3 bases, with 11 bases left in between. The germline gives CDR1 KGHSH, CDR2 LQKENI. In nucleotides, the CDR3 is TGTGCCAGCTCACCGGAGGGGCAGGCTAATGAAAAACTGTTTTTT. This gives the protein CASSPEGQANEKLFF.

This clonotype was picked up a small number of times. The CDR3 DNA is TGTGCCAGCTCACCCCAAAGCCGGCAGCAAGAGACCCAGTACTTC. Amino acids: CASSPQSRQQETQYF. This rearrangement joins TRBV18 to TRBJ2-5; D gene unclear. The CDR3 runs 15 residues. V dropped 3 bases and J dropped 2 bases, with 13 bases sitting between them. The germline gives CDR1 KGHSH, CDR2 LQKENI.

The chain links TRBV12-3 or TRBV12-4 to TRBJ2-1, with a tentative D call TRBD1 (5 bases). The CDR3 length is 11 residues. The V gene lost 2 bases and the J gene lost 12 bases, with 8 bases spanning the gap. DNA of the CDR3: TGTGCCAGCAGTTTATGGGGCGGGCAGTTCTTC. This sequence encodes CASSLWGGQFF.

The chain links TRBV5-1 to TRBJ2-5; the D gene is possibly TRBD2 (6 bases). CDR1 and CDR2 (germline): SGHRS, YFSETQ. The length of the CDR3 is 16 residues. The ends were cut back, 1 base at V and 4 bases at J, with 17 bases in the middle. CDR3 DNA: TGCGCCAGCAGCTTGTCGGAGGGTTCTGGTTTAGAGACCCAGTACTTC. This translates into CASSLSEGSGLETQYF.

This clonotype has a handful of counts. The gene calls are TRBV15 and TRBJ1-2; TRBD1 matches at 8 bases. V lost 5 bases and J lost 3; bases outside the gene matches: 2. This CDR3 spans 13 amino acids. Germline values: CDR1 LNHNV, CDR2 YYDKDF (reference sequence). The CDR3, as DNA: TGTGCCACCAGCCAACAGGGGGACTATGGCTACACCTTC. Translating it yields CATSQQGDYGYTF. The full variable domain, rest sourced from reference TRBV15 and TRBJ1-2, is DAMVIQNPRYQVTQFGKPVTLSCSQTLNHNVMYWYQQKSSQAPKLLFHYYDKDFNNEADTPDNFQSRRPNTSFCFLDIRSPGLGDTAMYLCATSQQGDYGYTFGSGTRLTVV.

The V call is TRBV12-3 or TRBV12-4, the J call TRBJ2-1; TRBD2 aligns across 14 bases. The trim removed 3 bases at V and 12 bases at J, leaving 7 bases unmatched. This CDR3 contains 15 residues. Here the CDR3 DNA reads TGTGCCAGCAGTTTGGGACTAGCGGGGGTCGAGGGGCAGTTCTTC. It yields the protein CASSLGLAGVEGQFF.

Only a few counts were recorded for this clonotype. The chain joins TRBV7-9 to TRBJ2-7; D tentatively reads TRBD1 or TRBD2 (6 bases each). The CDR3 spans 16 residues. The germline V and J ends were trimmed by 1 base and 7 bases, with 20 bases remaining between them. Per the germline V gene, CDR1 is SEHNR and CDR2 is FQNEAQ (reference sequence). The CDR3: CASSLGTRSGAQEQYF. The CDR3 DNA follows: TGTGCCAGCAGCTTAGGGACCCGATCGGGGGCCCAGGAGCAGTACTTC.

In its sample, this clonotype was seen once. The rearrangement joins TRBV10-3 to TRBJ2-7, with 10 positions matching TRBD2. After removal of 2 bases from V and 4 bases from J, the junction contained 5 bases not matched to a gene. CDR3 size: 15 residues. The V gene's germline CDR1 is ENHRY and CDR2 SYGVKD. Written as DNA, the CDR3 is TGTGCCATCAGTGAGACTAGCGGGATTCCTTACGAGCAGTACTTC. This translates into CAISETSGIPYEQYF.

This clonotype turned up a few times. The gene calls are TRBV30 and TRBJ2-3, with TRBD1 identical over 7 bases. V lost 0 bases, J lost 3 bases, and 12 bases stayed unmatched. The germline V gene encodes CDR1 GTSNPN and CDR2 SVGIG (reference sequence). The CDR3 is 17 amino acids. This CDR3 reads CAWSVPKRQGVTDTQYF. CDR3 sequence (DNA): TGTGCCTGGAGTGTCCCCAAGAGACAGGGTGTAACAGATACGCAGTATTTT.

The genes are TRBV5-1 and TRBJ2-7; D gene unclear. Germline CDR1 reads SGHRS; CDR2 reads YFSETQ. V shed 4 bases and J shed 5 bases, with 7 bases lying between them. CDR3 length: 11 residues. The CDR3: CASSDGDEQYF. Here the CDR3 DNA reads TGCGCCAGCAGCGACGGAGACGAGCAGTACTTC.

This chain links TRBV5-1 with TRBJ2-3; 11 positions match TRBD2. This CDR3 is 16 amino acids long. Germline V gene lookup returns CDR1 SGHRS and CDR2 YFSETQ. With V trimmed by 7 bases and J by 3 bases, 10 bases remained unmatched. Here the CDR3 DNA reads TGCGCCAGCCGCACGGGACTAGCGGTAAGGACAGATACGCAGTATTTT. Its protein is CASRTGLAVRTDTQYF.

J is TRBJ2-3 and V is TRBV5-1; no clear D. CDR3 size: 14 residues. V lost 4 bases and J 6 bases, leaving 15 bases between the germline ends. Per germline, CDR1 SGHRS and CDR2 YFSETQ. This CDR3 reads CASSPDLAADTQYF. The CDR3 DNA is TGCGCCAGCAGCCCCGACCTGGCTGCGGATACGCAGTATTTT.

This clonotype was seen more than once but under ten times. The chain uses TRBV6-1 and TRBJ1-1, with a possible D match to TRBD1 (6 bases). CDR1 and CDR2 (germline): MNHNS, SASEGT. The V end was cut by 9 bases, the J end by 1 base, with 12 bases between. There are 13 residues in the CDR3. The CDR3 DNA reads as TGTGCCAGGCCAAGGGGGGAGAACACTGAAGCTTTCTTT. This translates into CARPRGENTEAFF.